This TCR beta chain originates from a study of T cell clonality in common variable immunodeficiency. This clone was counted many times. Its antigen remains unknown. With the read ending 3 residues before the CDR3 end, the germline J gene is used to fill in that end. The trim removed 3 bases at V and 3 bases at J, leaving 10 bases unmatched. Germline V gene data show CDR1 as SGHRS and CDR2 as YFSETQ. CDR3 length equals 19 residues. The table came from immunoSEQ multiplex PCR; TCRdb's copy has only in-frame clones and leaves some out. The table lists about 43,000 clones, no singletons, with approximately 2% in the top ten. Overall study findings and caveats: Patient heterogeneity in the CVID cohort limited correlations between repertoire features and clinical complications. Fewer TCRbeta clones were shared among CVID subjects than controls. CVID subjects showed higher TCRbeta clonality than healthy controls.

The receptor was isolated from a person aged 18-70 years in good health. The specimen sequenced was peripheral blood mononuclear cells. The chain uses TRBV5-1 and TRBJ2-3; TRBD2 matches at 16 bases. Partial CDR3 DNA: TGCGCCAGCAGCTCGGGACTAGCGGGAGGGATCGTTCGAACAGATACG. Protein product: CASSSGLAGGIVRTDT. The CDR3 as a whole reads CASSSGLAGGIVRTDTQYF.